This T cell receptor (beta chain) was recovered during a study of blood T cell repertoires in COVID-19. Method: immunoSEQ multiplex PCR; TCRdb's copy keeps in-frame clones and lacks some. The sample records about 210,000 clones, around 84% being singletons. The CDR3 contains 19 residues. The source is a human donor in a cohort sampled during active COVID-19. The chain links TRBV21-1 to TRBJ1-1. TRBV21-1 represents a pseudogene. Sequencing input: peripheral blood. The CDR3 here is CASSWGDYSRPCMNTEAFF. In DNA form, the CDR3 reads TGTGCCAGCAGCTGGGGGGATTACAGCAGACCCTGTATGAACACTGAAGCTTTCTTT.